This TCR beta chain comes out of a study of molecular identifiers for immune sequencing clone quantification. Each CDR3 protein is one row after TCRdb ran MiXCR on the PCR reads. In the table there are about 640,000 distinct CDR3 sequences, about 20% of which are singletons. This CDR3 region has 19 residues. The germline V and J ends were trimmed by 0 bases and 4 bases, with 24 bases remaining between them. Germline CDR1 reads LGHDT; CDR2 reads YNNKEL (reference sequence). To note about this clonotype: A much larger clonotype is one base distant, so this may be a read error.

What was sequenced was naive CD8+ T cells from blood, with Jurkat cell RNA spiked in. Specified subset: FACS-sorted CD8+CD4-CCR7+CD45RA+ naive T cells. The chain links TRBV3-1 to TRBJ1-1, with D possibly TRBD1 on 6 matching bases. This clonotype was obtained from a human donor in good health. Some libraries in this study had Jurkat cell RNA spiked in. CDR3 loop: CASSQEAAETGWTGTEAFF. The CDR3, as DNA: TGTGCCAGCAGCCAAGAGGCGGCCGAGACAGGATGGACTGGCACTGAAGCTTTCTTT.